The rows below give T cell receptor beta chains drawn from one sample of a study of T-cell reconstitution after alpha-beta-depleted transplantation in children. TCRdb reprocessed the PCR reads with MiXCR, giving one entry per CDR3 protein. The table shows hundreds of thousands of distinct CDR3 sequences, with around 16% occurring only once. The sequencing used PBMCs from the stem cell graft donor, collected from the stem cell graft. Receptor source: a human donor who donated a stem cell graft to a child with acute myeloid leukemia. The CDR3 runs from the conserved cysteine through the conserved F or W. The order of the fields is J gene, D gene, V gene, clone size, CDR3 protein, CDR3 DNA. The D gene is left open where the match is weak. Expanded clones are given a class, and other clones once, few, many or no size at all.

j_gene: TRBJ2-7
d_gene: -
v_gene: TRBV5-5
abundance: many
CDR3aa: CASSLSGQVYEQYF
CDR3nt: TGTGCCAGCAGCTTATCAGGACAAGTCTACGAGCAGTACTTC

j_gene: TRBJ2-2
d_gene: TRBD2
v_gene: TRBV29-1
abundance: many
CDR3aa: CSVGRAGDGELFF
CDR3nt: TGCAGCGTTGGCCGAGCGGGGGACGGGGAGCTGTTTTTT

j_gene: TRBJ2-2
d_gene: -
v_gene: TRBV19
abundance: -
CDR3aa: CASSILGTTGELFF
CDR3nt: TGTGCCAGTAGTATACTCGGAACTACCGGGGAGCTGTTTTTT

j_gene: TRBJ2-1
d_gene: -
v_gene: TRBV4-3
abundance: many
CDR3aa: CASSQDRTGWRNEQFF
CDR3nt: TGCGCCAGCAGCCAAGATCGTACTGGGTGGCGGAATGAGCAGTTCTTC

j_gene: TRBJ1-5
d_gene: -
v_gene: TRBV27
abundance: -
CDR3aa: CASSARDTSNQPQHF
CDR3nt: TGTGCCAGCAGTGCCCGGGACACAAGCAATCAGCCCCAGCATTTT

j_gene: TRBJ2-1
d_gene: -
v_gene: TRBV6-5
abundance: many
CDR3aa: CASSYNNEQFF
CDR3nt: TGTGCCAGCAGTTATAACAATGAGCAGTTCTTC

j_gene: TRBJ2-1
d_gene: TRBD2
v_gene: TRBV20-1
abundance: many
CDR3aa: CSAWTSGGYYGNEQFF
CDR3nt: TGCAGTGCTTGGACTAGCGGGGGGTATTATGGCAATGAGCAGTTCTTC

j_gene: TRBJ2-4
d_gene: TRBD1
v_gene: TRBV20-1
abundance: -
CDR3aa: CCATDRGEPKNIQYF
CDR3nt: TGCTGTGCGACCGACAGGGGTGAGCCCAAAAACATTCAGTACTTC

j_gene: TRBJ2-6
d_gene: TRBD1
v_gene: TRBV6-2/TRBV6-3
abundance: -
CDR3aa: CASRQQGAGANVLTF
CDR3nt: TGTGCCAGCAGACAACAGGGGGCTGGGGCCAACGTCCTGACTTTC

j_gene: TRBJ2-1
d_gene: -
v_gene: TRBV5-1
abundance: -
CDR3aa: CASSLELSGNEQFF
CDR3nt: TGCGCCAGCAGCTTGGAATTGTCAGGTAATGAGCAGTTCTTC

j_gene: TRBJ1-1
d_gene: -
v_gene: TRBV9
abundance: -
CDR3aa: CASSVVGQPPTEAFF
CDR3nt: TGTGCCAGCAGCGTAGTGGGCCAACCCCCCACTGAAGCTTTCTTT

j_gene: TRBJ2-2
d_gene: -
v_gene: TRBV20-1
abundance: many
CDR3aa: CSLVPAGQAKGELFF
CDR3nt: TGCAGTCTAGTCCCGGCCGGCCAGGCGAAGGGGGAGCTGTTTTTT

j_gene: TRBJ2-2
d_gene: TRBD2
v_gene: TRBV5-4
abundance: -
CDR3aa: CASSTLAGGYTGELFF
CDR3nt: TGTGCCAGCAGCACACTAGCGGGGGGCTACACCGGGGAGCTGTTTTTT

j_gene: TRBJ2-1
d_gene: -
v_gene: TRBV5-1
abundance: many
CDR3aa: CASSLERRGFYNEQFF
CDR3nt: TGCGCCAGCAGCTTGGAGAGGCGCGGGTTCTACAATGAGCAGTTCTTC

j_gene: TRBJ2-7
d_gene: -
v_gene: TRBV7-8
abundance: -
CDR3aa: CASSADRDFFEQYF
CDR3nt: TGTGCCAGCAGCGCCGACAGGGACTTCTTCGAGCAGTACTTC

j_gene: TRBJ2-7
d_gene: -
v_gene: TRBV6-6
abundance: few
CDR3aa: CASIGASYEQYF
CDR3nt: TGTGCCAGCATCGGGGCCAGCTACGAGCAGTACTTC

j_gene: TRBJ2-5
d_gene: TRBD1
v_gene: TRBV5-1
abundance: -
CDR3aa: CASSLVGPGQGGKETQYF
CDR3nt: TGCGCCAGCAGCTTGGTGGGACCGGGACAGGGAGGCAAAGAGACCCAGTACTTC

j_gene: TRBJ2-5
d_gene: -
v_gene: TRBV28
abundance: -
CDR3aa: CASSRGSGQETQYF
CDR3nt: TGTGCCAGCAGCCGGGGGTCGGGGCAAGAGACCCAGTACTTC

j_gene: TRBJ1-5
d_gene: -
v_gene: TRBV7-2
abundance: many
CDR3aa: CASSLINQPQHF
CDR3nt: TGTGCCAGCAGCCTGATTAATCAGCCCCAGCATTTT

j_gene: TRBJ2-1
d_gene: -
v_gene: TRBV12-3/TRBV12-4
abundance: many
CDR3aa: CASSAYYNEQFF
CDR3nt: TGTGCCAGCAGTGCGTATTACAATGAGCAGTTCTTC

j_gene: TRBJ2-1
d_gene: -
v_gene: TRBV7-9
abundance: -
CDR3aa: CASSPPEAGSYNEQFF
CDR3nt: TGTGCCAGCAGCCCACCCGAGGCGGGATCCTACAATGAGCAGTTCTTC

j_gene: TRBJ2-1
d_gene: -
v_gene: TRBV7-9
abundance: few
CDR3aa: CASSIVGNEQFF
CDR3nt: TGTGCCAGCAGCATAGTTGGGAATGAGCAGTTCTTC

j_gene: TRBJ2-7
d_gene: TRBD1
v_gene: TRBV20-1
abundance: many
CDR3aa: CSALIGTGDSYEQYF
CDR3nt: TGCAGTGCGCTAATAGGGACAGGTGATTCCTACGAGCAGTACTTC

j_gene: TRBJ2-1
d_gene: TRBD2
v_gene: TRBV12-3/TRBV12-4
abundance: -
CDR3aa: CASSSTSRDEQFF
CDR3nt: TGTGCCAGCAGTTCGACTAGCAGGGATGAGCAGTTCTTC

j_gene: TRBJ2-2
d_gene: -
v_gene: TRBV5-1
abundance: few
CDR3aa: CASTRDTRDTGELFF
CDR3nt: TGCGCCAGCACCCGTGACACCCGAGACACCGGGGAGCTGTTTTTT

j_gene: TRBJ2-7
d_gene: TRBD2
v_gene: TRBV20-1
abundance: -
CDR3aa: CSASSGLLAGLSYEQYF
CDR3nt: TGCAGTGCCTCTAGCGGCTTACTAGCGGGTCTATCCTACGAGCAGTACTTC

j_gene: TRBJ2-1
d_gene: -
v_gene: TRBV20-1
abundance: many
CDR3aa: CSAWDIYNEQFF
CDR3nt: TGCAGTGCATGGGACATATACAATGAGCAGTTCTTC

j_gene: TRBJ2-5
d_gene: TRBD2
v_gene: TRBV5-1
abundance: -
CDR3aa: CASSLWGGKEETQYF
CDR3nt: TGCGCCAGCAGCTTGTGGGGAGGGAAAGAAGAGACCCAGTACTTC

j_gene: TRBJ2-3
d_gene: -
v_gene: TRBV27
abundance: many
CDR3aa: CASSSQDVSTDTQYF
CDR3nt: TGTGCCAGCAGTTCCCAGGACGTCAGCACAGATACGCAGTATTTT

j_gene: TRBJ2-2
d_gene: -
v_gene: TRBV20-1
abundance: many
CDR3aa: CSASRGSGNTGELFF
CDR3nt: TGCAGTGCTTCTCGGGGGTCAGGGAACACCGGGGAGCTGTTTTTT

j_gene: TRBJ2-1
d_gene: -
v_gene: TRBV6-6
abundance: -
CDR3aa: CASRWTGDNEQFF
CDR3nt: TGTGCCAGCAGGTGGACTGGGGACAATGAGCAGTTCTTC

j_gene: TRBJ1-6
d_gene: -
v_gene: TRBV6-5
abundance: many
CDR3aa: CASTSAGDDNSPLHF
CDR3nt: TGTGCCAGCACTTCAGCAGGGGATGATAATTCACCCCTCCACTTT

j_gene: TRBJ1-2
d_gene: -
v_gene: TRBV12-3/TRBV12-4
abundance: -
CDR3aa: CASSHSWGYTF
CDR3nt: TGTGCCAGCAGTCACTCTTGGGGCTACACCTTC

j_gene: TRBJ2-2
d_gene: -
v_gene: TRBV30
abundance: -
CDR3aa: CAWSMLGTGELFF
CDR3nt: TGTGCCTGGAGCATGTTGGGGACCGGGGAGCTGTTTTTT

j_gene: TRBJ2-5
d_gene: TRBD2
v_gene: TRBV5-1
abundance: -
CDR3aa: CASGVAGALQETQYF
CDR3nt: TGCGCCAGCGGAGTAGCGGGGGCCTTACAAGAGACCCAGTACTTC

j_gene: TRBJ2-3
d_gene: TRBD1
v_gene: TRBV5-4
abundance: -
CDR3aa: CASSLVRDRAGRPGVSSSIDTQYF
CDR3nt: TGTGCCAGCAGCTTGGTCCGGGACAGGGCCGGACGACCGGGAGTCTCCTCTAGCATAGATACGCAGTATTTT

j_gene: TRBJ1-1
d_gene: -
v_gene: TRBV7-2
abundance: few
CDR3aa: CASSLVLGGAPNTEAFF
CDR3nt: TGTGCCAGCAGCTTAGTGCTAGGGGGGGCCCCGAACACTGAAGCTTTCTTT